The 5 T cell receptor beta chains given below trace back to one sample, sequenced in a study of cytomegalovirus exposure and HLA in healthy donors. The PCR used 60 Vbeta and 13 Jbeta primers. Measured with immunoSEQ multiplex PCR; TCRdb has only the in-frame clones, and not every one. The sample holds tens of thousands of clones; 60% to 70% are singletons and the top ten take under 8%. The sequenced material came from PBMCs. These TCRs come from a woman in her 30s in good health and CMV-seronegative.

The chain employs TRBV7-9 and TRBJ1-1, with a tentative D call TRBD1 (5 bases). Trimming cost V 5 bases and J 6 bases, with 10 bases left between them. The germline V gene has CDR1 SEHNR and CDR2 FQNEAQ (reference sequence). The CDR3 loop spans 12 amino acids. CDR3 protein: CASSLLGAEAFF. The CDR3 DNA is TGTGCCAGCAGCCTCCTAGGGGCTGAAGCTTTCTTT.

The chain employs TRBV7-2 and TRBJ2-7; weak D call: TRBD2 (6 bases). V lost 1 base and J lost 4, with 14 bases in between. The CDR3 runs 15 residues. Germline V gives CDR1 SGHTA, CDR2 FQGNSA. The CDR3 DNA reads as TGTGCCAGCAGCTTAGTGGCCAGGGAGGCGTACGAGCAGTACTTC. Its translation is CASSLVAREAYEQYF.

This chain joins TRBV19 and TRBJ2-1; 11 nucleotides match TRBD2. Germline V lookup: CDR1 LNHDA, CDR2 SQIVND (reference sequence). CDR3 length equals 15 residues. Losses at the gene ends were 5 bases for V and 10 bases for J; bases not matched to a gene: 10. CDR3 sequence reads: CASSLAGGQIGEQFF. In DNA form, the CDR3 reads TGTGCCAGTAGTTTAGCGGGGGGGCAAATCGGCGAGCAGTTCTTC.

This clone was recorded once. The chain couples TRBV5-1 to TRBJ2-7; TRBD2 matches 9 bases. In germline, CDR1 is SGHRS, CDR2 YFSETQ. V dropped 2 bases and J dropped 1; count of bases not matched to a gene: 4. This CDR3 is built from 15 residues. CDR3 loop: CASSFFSGSSYEQYF. CDR3 nucleotides: TGCGCCAGCAGCTTCTTTAGCGGGAGTTCCTACGAGCAGTACTTC.

The V and J genes are TRBV5-1 and TRBJ1-1, with TRBD1 matching 8 bases. The ends lost 4 bases at V and 4 bases at J; junction bases unmatched: 3. Germline V CDR1 and CDR2: SGHRS, YFSETQ. This CDR3 has 13 residues. CDR3 in amino acids: CASSLTGGTEAFF. In DNA form, the CDR3 reads TGCGCCAGCAGCCTTACAGGGGGCACTGAAGCTTTCTTT.